The present T cell receptor beta chain was sequenced within a study of control samples from healthy donors and cancer patients. The data were produced by immunoSEQ multiplex PCR, yet TCRdb's version contains in-frame clones alone and is incomplete. Here the sample spans more than 65,000 clones, around 84% being singletons. Trimming removed 7 bases at V and 0 bases at J, with 12 bases between. Germline V lookup: CDR1 MNHEY, CDR2 SVGAGI. The CDR3 runs 15 residues. The TCR comes from a man in his fifties in good health. Sequenced: blood. The chain is built from TRBV6-5 and TRBJ1-4; no definite D call. CDR3 DNA: TGTGCCAGCACCCGGGCAGATGCAACTAATGAAAAACTGTTTTTT. It encodes CASTRADATNEKLFF.